This TCR beta chain was identified during a study of neoadjuvant anti-PD-1 for oral cavity cancer. This table comes from immunoSEQ multiplex PCR, and its TCRdb copy is limited to in-frame clones, with some not included. The data contain tens of thousands of clones, around 88% of them singletons. The germline CDR1 and CDR2 sequences are SGHRS and YFSETQ. The CDR3 spans 14 residues. V was clipped by 4 bases and J by 3 bases; unmatched bases: 7. Here the sequenced sample was PBMCs, taken before nivolumab (anti-PD-1) treatment. The chain links TRBV5-1 to TRBJ2-7; TRBD1 agrees at 7 bases. This TCR was sampled from a person aged 35-79 years with oral cavity squamous cell carcinoma. CDR3 amino acids: CASSIGTVFYEQYF. The CDR3, as DNA: TGCGCCAGCAGCATCGGGACAGTTTTCTACGAGCAGTACTTC. Complete variable domain (other parts from reference TRBV5-1 and TRBJ2-7): KAGVTQTPRYLIKTRGQQVTLSCSPISGHRSVSWYQQTPGQGLQFLFEYFSETQRNKGNFPGRFSGRQFSNSRSEMNVSTLELGDSALYLCASSIGTVFYEQYFGPGTRLTVT.